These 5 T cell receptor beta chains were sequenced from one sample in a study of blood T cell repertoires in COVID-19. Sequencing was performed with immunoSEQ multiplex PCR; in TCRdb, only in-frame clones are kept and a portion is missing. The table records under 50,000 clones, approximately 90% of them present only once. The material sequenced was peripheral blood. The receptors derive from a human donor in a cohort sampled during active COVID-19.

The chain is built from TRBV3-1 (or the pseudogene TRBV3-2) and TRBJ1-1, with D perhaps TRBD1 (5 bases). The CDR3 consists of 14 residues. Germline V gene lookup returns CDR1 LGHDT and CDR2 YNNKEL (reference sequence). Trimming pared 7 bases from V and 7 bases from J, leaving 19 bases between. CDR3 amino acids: CASKTATGFGEAFF. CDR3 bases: TGTGCCAGCAAAACGGCTACAGGTTTCGGTGAAGCTTTCTTT.

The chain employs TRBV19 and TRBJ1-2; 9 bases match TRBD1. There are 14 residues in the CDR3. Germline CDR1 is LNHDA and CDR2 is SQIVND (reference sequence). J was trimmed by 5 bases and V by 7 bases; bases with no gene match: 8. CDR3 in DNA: TGTGCCAGTACCCCGGGACAGGGTGGATATGGCTACACCTTC. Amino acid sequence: CASTPGQGGYGYTF.

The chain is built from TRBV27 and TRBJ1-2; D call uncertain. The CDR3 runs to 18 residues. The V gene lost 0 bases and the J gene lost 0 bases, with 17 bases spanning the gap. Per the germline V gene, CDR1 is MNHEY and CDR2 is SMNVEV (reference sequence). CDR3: CASSLSVVSTVSNYGYTF. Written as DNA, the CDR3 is TGTGCCAGCAGTTTATCCGTCGTCTCTACCGTCTCTAACTATGGCTACACCTTC.

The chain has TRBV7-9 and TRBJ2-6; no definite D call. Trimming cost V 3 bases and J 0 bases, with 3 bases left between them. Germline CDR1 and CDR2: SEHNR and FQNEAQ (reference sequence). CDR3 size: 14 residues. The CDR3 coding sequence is TGTGCCAGCAGCTTTAGCTCTGGGGCCAACGTCCTGACTTTC. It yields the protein CASSFSSGANVLTF.

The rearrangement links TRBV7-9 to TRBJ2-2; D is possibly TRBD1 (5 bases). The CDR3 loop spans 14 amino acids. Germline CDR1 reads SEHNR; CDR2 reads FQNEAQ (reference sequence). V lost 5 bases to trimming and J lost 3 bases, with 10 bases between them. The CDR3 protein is CASSPTRDTGELFF. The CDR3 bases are TGTGCCAGCAGCCCTACCAGGGACACCGGGGAGCTGTTTTTT. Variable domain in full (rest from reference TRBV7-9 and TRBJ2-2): DTGVSQNPRHKITKRGQNVTFRCDPISEHNRLYWYRQTLGQGPEFLTYFQNEAQLEKSRLLSDRFSAERPKGSFSTLEIQRTEQGDSAMYLCASSPTRDTGELFFGEGSRLTVL.